This T cell receptor gamma chain came from a study of gamma-delta chains in newborns, infants, children. Study summary: Polyclonal expansion of innate γδ T cells after birth follows microbial exposure.

TCRdb re-identified clones in the reads via CATT. The table has 3,600 or so gamma-chain clones, 61% seen once. Input material: blood. The source is a child who was a newborn, infant or young child, either healthy, febrile or measles-vaccinated (not recorded which).

The chain's CDR3 is CATWDRDAGKLF. CDR3 bases: TGTGCCACCTGGGACAGGGACGCTGGGAAACTCTTT. The chain carries TRGV3 and TRGJ1 or TRGJ2. The J gene, not given by TCRdb, was assigned here from a germline match of the nucleotide sequence. Trimming at V came to 0 bases and at J to 12 bases, leaving 8 bases not matched to a gene. CDR1 is VTNTFY and CDR2 is YDVSTARD in the germline V gene (reference sequence). The CDR3 runs to 12 residues.